Sequencing of this TCR beta chain was carried out in a study of T cell responses to AZD1222 COVID-19 vaccine. Findings and caveats of the study: Females outnumbered males among donors, who were mostly white British; clonal diversity was possibly underestimated.

Notes on this clone: The antigen remains unidentified.

This CDR3 spans 14 amino acids. The V and J ends lost 5 bases and 7 bases, in that order; junction bases with no gene match: 6. The germline CDR1 and CDR2 sequences are SEHNR and FQNEAQ (reference sequence). TCRdb's table, derived via immunoSEQ multiplex PCR, lists solely in-frame clones and lacks some. The sample has 95,000 to 100,000 clones, around nine tenths seen once. Combined were second doses at about 4 or about 12 weeks. Here the sequenced sample was peripheral blood, taken 28 days after the second AZD1222 dose. This TCR came from an adult who received the AZD1222 COVID-19 vaccine. The gene calls are TRBV7-9 and TRBJ2-1; 9 bases are a match to TRBD2. The CDR3 DNA sequence: TGTGCCAGCAGCCTAGGGACTAGCAAGAATGAGCAGTTCTTC. It specifies CASSLGTSKNEQFF.